The T cell receptor (beta chain) described here comes from a study of memory CD4+ T cells and cytomegalovirus serostatus. Findings and limits, study-wide: Of about 150 reported CMV TCRbeta sequences, some 67 were found in memory CD4+ repertoires.

On this clone itself: Its antigen is still unknown.

The germline gives CDR1 MGHDK, CDR2 SYGVNS. This CDR3 contains 13 residues. Trimming shortened V by 6 bases and J by 2 bases, and 10 bases separated the two germline ends. Single viable CD3+CD4+CD8-CD45RO+ cells were sorted as the memory CD4+ T cells. Sequencing used immunoSEQ multiplex PCR; TCRdb keeps in-frame clones, though not all of them. The repertoire holds 35,000 to 50,000 clones, with roughly 83% as singletons. Material: memory CD4+ T cells from blood. This rearrangement joins TRBV25-1 to TRBJ1-2, with D perhaps TRBD1 (6 bases). This sequence originates from an adult in good health and CMV-seronegative. CDR3 region: CASSRDTNYGYTF. CDR3 nucleotides: TGTGCCAGCAGCAGGGACACCAACTATGGCTACACCTTC.